These 2 T cell receptor beta chains were all obtained from the same sample, sequenced in a study of blood T cell repertoires in COVID-19. Libraries were prepared by immunoSEQ multiplex PCR; TCRdb keeps only in-frame clonotypes and omits some of them. The sample consists of approximately 350,000 clones, 75% to 90% of them appearing once. Material: PBMCs or T cells enriched from blood (not recorded which). The receptor set was obtained from a woman aged 50 to 60 who had recovered from COVID-19.

The genes are TRBV7-3 and TRBJ1-1, with a weak D call TRBD1 (6 bases). The V end lost 6 bases, the J end lost 12 bases, and 26 bases lay between the germline ends. The CDR3 loop spans 15 amino acids. The germline gives CDR1 SGHTA, CDR2 FQGTGA. The DNA for the CDR3 is TGTGCCAGCAGACTCACCGGGACATTGGCCGCGTTGCCTTTCTTT. This encodes CASRLTGTLAALPFF.

The V gene is TRBV5-1, the J gene TRBJ1-1; D is unresolved. The length of the CDR3 is 13 residues. The germline V and J ends were trimmed by 5 bases and 1 base, with 9 bases remaining between them. Germline CDR1 is SGHRS and CDR2 is YFSETQ. As DNA, the CDR3 is TGCGCCAGCAGGAGGGTTGGGAACACTGAAGCTTTCTTT. Protein sequence: CASRRVGNTEAFF.